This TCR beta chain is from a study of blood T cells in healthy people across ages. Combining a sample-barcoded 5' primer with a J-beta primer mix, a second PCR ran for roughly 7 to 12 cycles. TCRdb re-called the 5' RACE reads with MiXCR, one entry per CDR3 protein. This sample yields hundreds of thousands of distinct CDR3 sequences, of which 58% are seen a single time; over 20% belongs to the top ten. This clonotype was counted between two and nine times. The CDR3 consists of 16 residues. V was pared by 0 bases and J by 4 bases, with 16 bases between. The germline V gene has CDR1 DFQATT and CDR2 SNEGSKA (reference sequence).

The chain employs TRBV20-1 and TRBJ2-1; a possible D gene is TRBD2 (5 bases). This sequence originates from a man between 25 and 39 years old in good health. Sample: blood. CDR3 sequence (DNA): TGCAGTGCTAGAGATCCTAAACAGTCGGGGTACAATGAGCAGTTCTTC. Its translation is CSARDPKQSGYNEQFF.